This TCR beta chain comes out of a study of blood T cell repertoires in COVID-19. Turning to the study itself: Both acute and convalescent COVID-19 samples were obtained from the United States, Italy and Spain.

Original processing methods: By means of reference gene primer amplification, nucleated cell counts were estimated. TCRdb keeps only in-frame clones here, not all; method: immunoSEQ multiplex PCR. That table is the source of V, J and clone size, and D and trimming were worked out from the DNA. The top ten clones hold around 6% of a sample with around 100,000 clones, 75% to 95% of them seen once. This CDR3 spans 13 amino acids. Germline CDR1 is PRHDT and CDR2 is FYEKMQ (reference sequence). V was clipped by 6 bases and J by 1 base, with 8 bases between them. Sequenced material: peripheral blood. This receptor was obtained from a human donor in a cohort sampled during active COVID-19. This chain connects TRBV13 to TRBJ2-3; no definite D call. The CDR3, as DNA: TGTGCCAGCAGGGAGTTACGCACAGATACGCAGTATTTT. Its protein product is CASRELRTDTQYF.